This is a list of T cell receptor beta chains from one sample in a study of vaccination and CD4 T cells after COVID-19. TCRdb re-analysed the PCR reads in MiXCR, keeping a single row per CDR3 protein. The table has 20,000 or so distinct CDR3 sequences, about 43% seen once. Their cognate antigens are unknown. The sample was CD4+ T cells from blood, cultured in vitro, taken about 7 months after SARS-CoV-2 vaccination. The origin of the receptors is a human donor who had recovered from COVID-19. Each CDR3 is given with its conserved first and last residue. D genes are given only for firm matches. Part of the rows lack a size; the others show once, few, many or a class for expanded clones.

NA	TRBV7-9	NA	TRBJ1-1	CASSLEGMGTEAFF	TGTGCCAGCAGCCTAGAAGGGATGGGCACTGAAGCTTTCTTT
NA	TRBV6-1	few	TRBJ2-7	CASSESPKQYF	TGTGCCAGCAGTGAAAGCCCGAAGCAGTACTTC
NA	TRBV6-2/TRBV6-3	NA	TRBJ2-5	CASRHPVLDSETQYF	TGTGCCAGCAGACACCCAGTACTAGATTCAGAGACCCAGTACTTC
TRBD1	TRBV20-1	NA	TRBJ1-6	CSAQTGGRNSPLHF	TGCAGTGCTCAAACAGGGGGCAGGAATTCACCCCTCCACTTT
TRBD1	TRBV28	NA	TRBJ2-7	CASSSTGARSYEQYF	TGTGCCAGCAGTTCGACAGGGGCCAGGTCCTACGAGCAGTACTTC
NA	TRBV27	NA	TRBJ2-7	CASKGDGSIAYEQYF	TGTGCCAGCAAAGGTGACGGGAGTATTGCCTACGAGCAGTACTTC
TRBD1	TRBV6-1	few	TRBJ1-2	CASSDLQGAIGGYTF	TGTGCCAGCAGTGACCTACAGGGGGCAATCGGAGGCTACACCTTC
NA	TRBV2	NA	TRBJ2-7	CASNRGSYEQYF	TGTGCCAGCAATCGGGGCTCCTACGAGCAGTACTTC
NA	TRBV6-5	few	TRBJ1-6	CASSYRLENSPLHF	TGTGCCAGCAGTTACCGTTTGGAAAATTCACCCCTCCACTTT
TRBD1	TRBV27	few	TRBJ1-2	CASSPWDRLVYGYTF	TGTGCCAGCAGTCCCTGGGACAGGTTGGTCTATGGCTACACCTTC
NA	TRBV7-3	few	TRBJ2-7	CASSYAGGYEQYF	TGTGCCAGCAGCTACGCCGGGGGCTACGAGCAGTACTTC
TRBD1	TRBV20-1	once	TRBJ2-5	CSNAGQGTETQYF	TGCAGCAACGCGGGACAGGGGACAGAGACCCAGTACTTC
NA	TRBV27	NA	TRBJ1-2	CASSLSFMPDRRGGYTF	TGTGCCAGCAGTTTAAGCTTTATGCCCGACAGGAGAGGTGGCTACACCTTC
NA	TRBV11-2	NA	TRBJ1-1	CASSRSTEAFF	TGTGCCAGCAGTCGTAGCACTGAAGCTTTCTTT
NA	TRBV9	NA	TRBJ1-6	CASSVSGGVRSPLHF	TGTGCCAGCAGCGTATCCGGGGGGGTTCGTTCACCCCTCCACTTT
NA	TRBV7-9	NA	TRBJ2-6	CASSRYVPGSGANVLTF	TGTGCCAGCAGCCGTTATGTCCCGGGCTCTGGGGCCAACGTCCTGACTTTC
NA	TRBV7-9	few	TRBJ1-5	CASSFAGNQPQHF	TGTGCCAGCAGCTTTGCGGGCAATCAGCCCCAGCATTTT
NA	TRBV6-1	few	TRBJ2-7	CASSELYEQYF	TGTGCCAGCAGTGAACTCTACGAGCAGTACTTC
NA	TRBV15	NA	TRBJ2-5	CATSRAPRREETQYF	TGTGCCACCAGCAGAGCCCCCCGGAGGGAAGAGACCCAGTACTTC
TRBD2	TRBV18	NA	TRBJ2-5	CASSPNSGRAVDQETQYF	TGTGCCAGCTCCCCGAATAGCGGGAGGGCCGTCGACCAAGAGACCCAGTACTTC
NA	TRBV28	few	TRBJ1-2	CASSYQGYGYTF	TGTGCCAGCAGTTACCAGGGGTACGGCTACACCTTC
NA	TRBV19	NA	TRBJ1-2	CASRGPNYGYTF	TGTGCCAGTAGGGGGCCGAATTATGGCTACACCTTC
NA	TRBV7-9	NA	TRBJ2-7	CASSRSGTSPYEQYF	TGTGCCAGCAGCCGCTCCGGGACATCCCCCTACGAGCAGTACTTC
NA	TRBV18	NA	TRBJ2-5	CASSPSGGWGETQYF	TGTGCCAGCTCACCATCCGGGGGCTGGGGGGAGACCCAGTACTTC
NA	TRBV29-1	NA	TRBJ1-2	CSVDVGTGYGYTF	TGCAGCGTTGATGTCGGGACGGGCTATGGCTACACCTTC
NA	TRBV19	NA	TRBJ1-5	CASSWRVHSNQPQHF	TGTGCCAGTAGTTGGCGAGTTCATAGCAATCAGCCCCAGCATTTT
TRBD1	TRBV10-3	NA	TRBJ2-1	CAIRTGGSGQFF	TGTGCCATCCGAACAGGGGGGTCGGGGCAGTTCTTC
TRBD2	TRBV2	few	TRBJ2-7	CASSGTSGLYEQYF	TGTGCCAGCAGTGGGACTAGCGGGCTCTACGAGCAGTACTTC